This note documents a single T cell receptor (beta chain) sequence. Its antigen is still unknown. The data originate from a study of T-cell reconstitution after alpha-beta-depleted transplantation in children. General study results and limits: As was reported, about two months after transplant, alpha-beta T cells came from several hundred expanded graft clones. One year after transplant, T-cell counts and diversity came mostly from newly produced T cells. In some patients, recipient T cells and intrathymic progenitors surviving conditioning explained high day-60 diversity.

Germline V lookup: CDR1 ENHRY, CDR2 SYGVKD. The CDR3 length is 15 residues. V was clipped by 2 bases and J by 5 bases; unmatched bases: 8. As it was prepared, the TCRbeta library received unique molecular identifiers. TCRdb recomputed calls from the PCR reads with MiXCR, one row per CDR3 protein. The sample shows about 310,000 distinct CDR3 sequences, 23% of them seen only once. Sequenced here: PBMCs, mostly from graft donor cells, sampled 180 days after TCRalphabeta/CD19-depleted stem cell transplant. The chain employs TRBV10-3 and TRBJ2-7; 8 positions match TRBD1. This clonotype was sampled from a male patient younger than 18 who had a stem cell transplant for acute lymphoblastic leukemia, so the T cells may come from the graft donor. The CDR3 DNA follows: TGTGCCATCAGTGAGCAGGACAGGGAATGGGACGAGCAGTACTTC. Its translation: CAISEQDREWDEQYF.